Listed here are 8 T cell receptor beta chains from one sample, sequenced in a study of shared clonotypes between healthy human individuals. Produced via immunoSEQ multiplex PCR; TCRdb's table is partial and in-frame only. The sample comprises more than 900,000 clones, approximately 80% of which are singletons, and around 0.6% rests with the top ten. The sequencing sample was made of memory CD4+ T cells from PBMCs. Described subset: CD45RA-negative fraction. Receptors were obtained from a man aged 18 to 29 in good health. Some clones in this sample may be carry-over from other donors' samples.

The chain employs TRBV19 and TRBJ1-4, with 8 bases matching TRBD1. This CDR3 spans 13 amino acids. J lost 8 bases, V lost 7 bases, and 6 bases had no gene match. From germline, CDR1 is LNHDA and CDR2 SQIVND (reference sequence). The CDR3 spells CASKGQGGEKLFF. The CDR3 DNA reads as TGTGCCAGTAAAGGACAGGGTGGCGAAAAACTGTTTTTT.

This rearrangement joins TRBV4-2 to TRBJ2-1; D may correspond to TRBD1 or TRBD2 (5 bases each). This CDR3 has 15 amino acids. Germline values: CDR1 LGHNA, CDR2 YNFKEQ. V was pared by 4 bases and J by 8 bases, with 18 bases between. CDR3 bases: TGTGCCAGCAGCCGACGCCAAATGGGGGAACATGAGCAGTTCTTC. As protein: CASSRRQMGEHEQFF.

CDR3 bases: TGTGCCAGCAGCCCTGGTAGCGGGAGGGTCAGCGAGACCCAGTACTTC. Encoded protein: CASSPGSGRVSETQYF. V is TRBV5-8 and J is TRBJ2-5; 11 nucleotides align to TRBD2. The CDR3 is 16 amino acids. J was trimmed by 5 bases and V by 4 bases; bases with no gene match: 10. CDR1 and CDR2 (germline): SGHTS, YDEGEE.

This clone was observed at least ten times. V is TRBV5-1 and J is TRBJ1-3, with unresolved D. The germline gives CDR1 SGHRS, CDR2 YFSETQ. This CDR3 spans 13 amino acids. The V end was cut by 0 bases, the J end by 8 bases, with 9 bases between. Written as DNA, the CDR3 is TGCGCCAGCAGCTTGGAGGGTTTGGACACCATATATTTT. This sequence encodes CASSLEGLDTIYF.

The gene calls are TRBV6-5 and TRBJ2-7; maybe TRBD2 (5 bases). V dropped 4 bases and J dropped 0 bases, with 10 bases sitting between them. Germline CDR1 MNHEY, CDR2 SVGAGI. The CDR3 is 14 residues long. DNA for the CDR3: TGTGCCAGCAGTTCGGAGCGGAGCTCCTACGAGCAGTACTTC. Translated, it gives CASSSERSSYEQYF.

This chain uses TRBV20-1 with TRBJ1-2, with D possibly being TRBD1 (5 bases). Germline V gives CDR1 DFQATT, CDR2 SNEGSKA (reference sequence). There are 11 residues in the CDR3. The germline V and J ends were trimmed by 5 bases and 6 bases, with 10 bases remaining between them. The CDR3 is CSAGGPDGYTF. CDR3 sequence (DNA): TGCAGTGCTGGGGGACCGGATGGCTACACCTTC.

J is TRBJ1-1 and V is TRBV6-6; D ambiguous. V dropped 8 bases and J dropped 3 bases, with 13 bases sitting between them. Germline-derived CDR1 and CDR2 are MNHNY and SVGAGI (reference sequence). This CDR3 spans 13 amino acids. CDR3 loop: CASLHPGDTEAFF. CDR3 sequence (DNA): TGTGCCAGCCTCCACCCCGGAGACACTGAAGCTTTCTTT.

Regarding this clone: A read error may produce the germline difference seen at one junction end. The CDR3 loop reads CASRDGQSTNF. CDR3 bases: TGCGCCAGCAGGGACGGACAGTCAACGAACTTC. The chain links TRBV5-1 to TRBJ2-7; TRBD1 is a possible D gene (6 bases). The germline CDR1 and CDR2 sequences are SGHRS and YFSETQ. This CDR3 is built from 11 residues.